These 22 T cell receptor beta chains came from one sample sequenced in a study of T cell changes during pregnancy in multiple sclerosis. Here immunoSEQ multiplex PCR was the method, and the copy in TCRdb shows in-frame clones only, minus some. There are roughly 70,000 clones in the sample; about 92% occur only once, and over 2% lies in the top ten. This specimen consisted of peripheral blood, obtained before pregnancy. All receptors derive from a female donor with multiple sclerosis, enrolled in a pregnancy study.

The chain employs TRBV7-3 and TRBJ2-1; 9 bases line up with TRBD2. Germline V gene sequence: CDR1 SGHTA, CDR2 FQGTGA. V was clipped by 2 bases and J by 7 bases; unmatched bases: 6. The CDR3 is 15 amino acids. The CDR3 spells CASSLVAGGLNEQFF. The CDR3 DNA reads TGTGCCAGCAGCTTAGTGGCGGGAGGGCTAAATGAGCAGTTCTTC.

The rearrangement links TRBV28 to TRBJ2-5; 11 nucleotides agree with TRBD1. The CDR3 runs 16 residues. The V segment lost 2 bases and the J segment 5 bases; nucleotides outside the gene matches: 7. Germline CDR1 MDHEN, CDR2 SYDVKM. CDR3 loop: CASSLKRDRGAETQYF. Here the CDR3 DNA reads TGTGCCAGCAGTTTAAAGCGGGACAGGGGGGCTGAGACCCAGTACTTC.

The V call is TRBV5-1, the J call TRBJ1-1; D remains unclear. Germline V gene data show CDR1 as SGHRS and CDR2 as YFSETQ. V gave up 0 bases and J gave up 1 base, with 7 bases separating them. This CDR3 has 14 residues. The CDR3 bases are TGCGCCAGCAGCTTGGGGCACGCGAACACTGAAGCTTTCTTT. It translates to CASSLGHANTEAFF.

This chain links TRBV15 with TRBJ2-5; D gene ambiguous. The ends were cut back, 2 bases at V and 4 bases at J, with 5 bases in the middle. The CDR3 length is 12 residues. Germline-derived CDR1 and CDR2 are LNHNV and YYDKDF (reference sequence). CDR3 in DNA: TGTGCCACCAGCAGATCCATAGAGACCCAGTACTTC. It encodes CATSRSIETQYF.

The chain employs TRBV5-5 and TRBJ2-7; no clear D gene. This CDR3 contains 14 residues. V was cut by 6 bases and J by 2 bases, with 15 bases left in between. Germline values: CDR1 SGHKS, CDR2 YYEKEE (reference sequence). The CDR3 nucleotides read TGTGCCAGCAAGGCCAGGCAACAAACCTACGAGCAGTACTTC. This codes for CASKARQQTYEQYF.

This rearrangement joins TRBV6-5 to TRBJ2-1; D is possibly TRBD2 (6 bases). This CDR3 contains 16 residues. Trimming left V 2 bases short and J 6 bases short, with 17 bases between. CDR1 is MNHEY, CDR2 SVGAGI, per germline. The CDR3 spells CASSYARGRLGNEQFF. In DNA form, the CDR3 reads TGTGCCAGCAGTTACGCGCGGGGAAGGCTAGGCAATGAGCAGTTCTTC.

This clone was picked up one time. The chain couples TRBV5-1 to TRBJ2-1; D may be TRBD2 (6 bases). Germline loops: CDR1 SGHRS, CDR2 YFSETQ. Trimming stripped 1 base from V and 3 bases from J, with 11 bases between. This CDR3 spans 15 amino acids. CDR3 sequence: CASSLYPSDYNEQFF. The CDR3 coding sequence is TGCGCCAGCAGCTTGTACCCTAGCGACTACAATGAGCAGTTCTTC. Complete variable domain (other parts from reference TRBV5-1 and TRBJ2-1): KAGVTQTPRYLIKTRGQQVTLSCSPISGHRSVSWYQQTPGQGLQFLFEYFSETQRNKGNFPGRFSGRQFSNSRSEMNVSTLELGDSALYLCASSLYPSDYNEQFFGPGTRLTVL.

The CDR3 reads CASSLTPGLAGREQFF. Written as DNA, the CDR3 is TGTGCCAGCAGTTTGACCCCGGGACTAGCGGGGCGGGAGCAGTTCTTC. The chain has TRBV27 and TRBJ2-1, with 13 bases identical to TRBD2. The CDR3 extends over 16 amino acids. Germline V gene sequence: CDR1 MNHEY, CDR2 SMNVEV (reference sequence). Unmatched junction bases numbered 9, after V lost 3 bases and J lost 10 bases.

The genes are TRBV6-1 and TRBJ2-7, with D possibly TRBD2 on 6 matching bases. Trimming took 3 bases from V and 4 from J, leaving 13 bases between them. CDR1 and CDR2 from the germline V gene are MNHNS and SASEGT. The CDR3 length is 14 residues. The CDR3, as DNA: TGTGCCAGCAGTGATTGGTCAGGAGGGTACGAGCAGTACTTC. Its translation is CASSDWSGGYEQYF.

The CDR3 reads CASSTGDTYEQYF. The DNA of the CDR3 is TGTGCCAGCTCCACCGGGGACACCTACGAGCAGTACTTC. The chain recombines TRBV13 with TRBJ2-7, with D maybe TRBD1 (6 bases). The CDR3 runs 13 residues. The V end was cut by 8 bases, the J end by 2 bases, with 13 bases between. Germline-derived CDR1 and CDR2 are PRHDT and FYEKMQ (reference sequence).

This chain connects TRBV9 to TRBJ1-4; D is perhaps TRBD1 (5 bases). The CDR3 is made up of 15 amino acids. Trimming removed 0 bases at V and 5 bases at J, with 11 bases between. Germline V CDR1 and CDR2: SGDLS, YYNGEE. CDR3 DNA: TGTGCCAGCAGCGTAGTAGACAGCTTCAATGAAAAACTGTTTTTT. Amino acids: CASSVVDSFNEKLFF.

J is TRBJ2-7 and V is TRBV2, with 9 nucleotides matching TRBD1. This CDR3 is built from 16 residues. After removal of 3 bases from V and 4 bases from J, the junction contained 10 bases not matched to a gene. Germline V gives CDR1 SNHLY, CDR2 FYNNEI. The DNA of the CDR3 is TGTGCCAGCAGTGATCTGACCCGGGACAGGGTGTACGAGCAGTACTTC. Translation gives CASSDLTRDRVYEQYF.

The J gene is TRBJ2-7, the V gene TRBV19; 10 bases agree with TRBD2. CDR1 LNHDA and CDR2 SQIVND come from the germline V gene (reference sequence). The CDR3 sequence is 16 residues long. V trimming: 2 bases; J trimming: 1 base; junction bases outside the gene matches: 5. As DNA, the CDR3 is TGTGCCAGTAGTATAACCGGACTAGCGGAATCCTACGAGCAGTACTTC. Amino acid sequence: CASSITGLAESYEQYF.

V is TRBV7-8 and J is TRBJ2-7; D is possibly TRBD2 (5 bases). Trimming shortened V by 4 bases and J by 2 bases, and 12 bases separated the two germline ends. Per germline, CDR1 SGHVS and CDR2 FQNEAQ. The CDR3 sequence is 14 residues long. This chain's CDR3 is CASSSSLDPYEQYF. CDR3 nucleotides: TGTGCCAGCAGCTCGTCACTAGATCCCTACGAGCAGTACTTC.

The rearrangement joins TRBV5-1 to TRBJ2-1, with 7 bases matching TRBD2. The CDR3 contains 16 residues. CDR1 and CDR2 (germline): SGHRS, YFSETQ. The V and J ends lost 6 bases and 2 bases, in that order; junction bases with no gene match: 11. The DNA for the CDR3 is TGCGCCAGCAATCATCTGGCGGGAGAGCCCTACAATGAGCAGTTCTTC. Translated, it gives CASNHLAGEPYNEQFF.

This clone was recorded once. The gene calls are TRBV18 and TRBJ1-1; 7 bases agree with TRBD1. Germline values: CDR1 KGHSH, CDR2 LQKENI. The CDR3 totals 14 residues. V lost 4 bases and J lost 3; bases outside the gene matches: 5. CDR3 nucleotide sequence: TGTGCCAGCTCACAGAGGGGGCCGGACACTGAAGCTTTCTTT. This translates into CASSQRGPDTEAFF.

This chain's CDR3 is CASSSSGRAYEQFF. CDR3 coding DNA: TGTGCCAGCAGTTCTAGCGGGAGGGCCTATGAGCAGTTCTTC. The rearrangement joins TRBV6-1 to TRBJ2-1; TRBD2 matches 12 bases. The ends lost 5 bases at V and 8 bases at J; junction bases unmatched: 4. Germline assignment: CDR1 MNHNS and CDR2 SASEGT. The CDR3 loop spans 14 amino acids.

This clone was recorded once. The rearrangement links TRBV7-9 to TRBJ2-2, with 10 bases lining up with TRBD2. V lost 7 bases and J lost 5; bases outside the gene matches: 10. Germline CDR1 SEHNR, CDR2 FQNEAQ (reference sequence). The CDR3 consists of 16 residues. The CDR3 nucleotides are TGTGCCAGCACGGAGCGGGAGGGCCGCGGTACCGGGGAGCTGTTTTTT. Its translation: CASTEREGRGTGELFF.

The chain is built from TRBV6-5 and TRBJ2-1; D might be TRBD2 (6 bases). The CDR3 sequence is 13 residues long. V shed 5 bases and J shed 9 bases, with 14 bases lying between them. Germline assignment: CDR1 MNHEY and CDR2 SVGAGI. In DNA, the CDR3 is TGTGCCAGCAGTCGACTAGGGCCAGGTGAGCAGTTCTTC. Its translation: CASSRLGPGEQFF.

The chain couples TRBV7-9 to TRBJ2-1; the match to TRBD2 covers 12 bases. Germline V lookup: CDR1 SEHNR, CDR2 FQNEAQ (reference sequence). The ends lost 4 bases at V and 3 bases at J; junction bases unmatched: 1. The CDR3 loop spans 15 amino acids. This chain's CDR3 is CASSWGLAGYNEQFF. As DNA, the CDR3 is TGTGCCAGCAGCTGGGGACTAGCGGGCTACAATGAGCAGTTCTTC.

V and J are TRBV7-2 and TRBJ2-1; tentative D call: TRBD2 (6 bases). V dropped 0 bases and J dropped 8 bases, with 11 bases sitting between them. The CDR3 runs to 14 residues. Germline CDR1 SGHTA, CDR2 FQGNSA. The CDR3 sequence is CASSLARTSHEQFF. Written as DNA, the CDR3 is TGTGCCAGCAGCTTAGCCAGAACTAGCCATGAGCAGTTCTTC.

The V call is TRBV5-1, the J call TRBJ1-1; 10 bases agree with TRBD1. V dropped 3 bases and J dropped 8; count of bases not matched to a gene: 7. From germline, CDR1 is SGHRS and CDR2 YFSETQ. The CDR3 runs to 14 residues. The CDR3 DNA is TGCGCCAGCAGCTCCGGGACAGGGGAATCGGAAGCTTTCTTT. Its protein is CASSSGTGESEAFF. The full variable domain, with the rest looked up from reference TRBV5-1 and TRBJ1-1, is KAGVTQTPRYLIKTRGQQVTLSCSPISGHRSVSWYQQTPGQGLQFLFEYFSETQRNKGNFPGRFSGRQFSNSRSEMNVSTLELGDSALYLCASSSGTGESEAFFGQGTRLTVV.